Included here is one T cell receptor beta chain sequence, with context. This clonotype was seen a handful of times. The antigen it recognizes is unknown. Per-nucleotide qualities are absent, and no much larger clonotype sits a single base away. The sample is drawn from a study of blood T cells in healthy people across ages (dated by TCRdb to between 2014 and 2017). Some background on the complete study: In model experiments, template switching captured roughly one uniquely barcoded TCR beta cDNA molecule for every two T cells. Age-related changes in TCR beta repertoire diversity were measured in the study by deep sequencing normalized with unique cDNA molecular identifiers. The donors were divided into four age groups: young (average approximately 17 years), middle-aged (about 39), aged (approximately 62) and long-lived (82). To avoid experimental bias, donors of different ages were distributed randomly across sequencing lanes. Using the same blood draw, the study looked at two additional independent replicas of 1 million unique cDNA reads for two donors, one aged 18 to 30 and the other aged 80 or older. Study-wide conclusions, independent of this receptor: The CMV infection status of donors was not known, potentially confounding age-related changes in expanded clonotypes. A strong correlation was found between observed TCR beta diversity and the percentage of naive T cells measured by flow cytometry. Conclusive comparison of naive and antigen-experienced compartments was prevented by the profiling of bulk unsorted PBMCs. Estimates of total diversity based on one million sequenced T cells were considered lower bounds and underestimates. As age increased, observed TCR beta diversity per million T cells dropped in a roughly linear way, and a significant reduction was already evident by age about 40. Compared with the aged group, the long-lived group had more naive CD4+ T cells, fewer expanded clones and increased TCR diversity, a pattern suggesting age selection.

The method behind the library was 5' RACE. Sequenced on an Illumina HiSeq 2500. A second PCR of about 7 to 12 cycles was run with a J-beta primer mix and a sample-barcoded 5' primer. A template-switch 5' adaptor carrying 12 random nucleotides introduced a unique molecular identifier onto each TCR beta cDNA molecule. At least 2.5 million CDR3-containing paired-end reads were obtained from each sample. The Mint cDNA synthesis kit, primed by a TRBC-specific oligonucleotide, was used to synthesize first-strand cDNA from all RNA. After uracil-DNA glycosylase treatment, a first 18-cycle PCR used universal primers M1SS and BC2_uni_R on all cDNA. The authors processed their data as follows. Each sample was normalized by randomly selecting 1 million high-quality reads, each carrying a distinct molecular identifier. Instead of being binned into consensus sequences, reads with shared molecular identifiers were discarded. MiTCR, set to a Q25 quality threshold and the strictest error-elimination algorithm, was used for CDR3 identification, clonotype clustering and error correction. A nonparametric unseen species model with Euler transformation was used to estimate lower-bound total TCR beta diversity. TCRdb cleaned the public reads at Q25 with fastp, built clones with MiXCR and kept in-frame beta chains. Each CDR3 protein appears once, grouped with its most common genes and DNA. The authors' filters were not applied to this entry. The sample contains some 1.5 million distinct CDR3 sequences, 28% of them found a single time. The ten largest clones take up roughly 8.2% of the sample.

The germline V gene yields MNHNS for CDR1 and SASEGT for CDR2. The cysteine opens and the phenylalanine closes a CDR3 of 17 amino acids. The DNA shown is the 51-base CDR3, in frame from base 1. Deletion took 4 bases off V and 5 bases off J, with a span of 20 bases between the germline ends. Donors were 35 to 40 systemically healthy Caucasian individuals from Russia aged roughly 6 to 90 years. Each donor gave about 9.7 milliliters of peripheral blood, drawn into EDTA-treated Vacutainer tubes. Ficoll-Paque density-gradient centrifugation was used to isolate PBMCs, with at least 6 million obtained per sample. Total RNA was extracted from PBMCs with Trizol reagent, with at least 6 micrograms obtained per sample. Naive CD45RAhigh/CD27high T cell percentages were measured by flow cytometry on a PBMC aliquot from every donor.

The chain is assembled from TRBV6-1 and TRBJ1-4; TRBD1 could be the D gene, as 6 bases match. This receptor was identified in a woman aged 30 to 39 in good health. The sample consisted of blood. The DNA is TGTGCCAGCAGTGCCCAAGGACAGTTTATTTCGAATGAAAAACTGTTTTTT. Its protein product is CASSAQGQFISNEKLFF.